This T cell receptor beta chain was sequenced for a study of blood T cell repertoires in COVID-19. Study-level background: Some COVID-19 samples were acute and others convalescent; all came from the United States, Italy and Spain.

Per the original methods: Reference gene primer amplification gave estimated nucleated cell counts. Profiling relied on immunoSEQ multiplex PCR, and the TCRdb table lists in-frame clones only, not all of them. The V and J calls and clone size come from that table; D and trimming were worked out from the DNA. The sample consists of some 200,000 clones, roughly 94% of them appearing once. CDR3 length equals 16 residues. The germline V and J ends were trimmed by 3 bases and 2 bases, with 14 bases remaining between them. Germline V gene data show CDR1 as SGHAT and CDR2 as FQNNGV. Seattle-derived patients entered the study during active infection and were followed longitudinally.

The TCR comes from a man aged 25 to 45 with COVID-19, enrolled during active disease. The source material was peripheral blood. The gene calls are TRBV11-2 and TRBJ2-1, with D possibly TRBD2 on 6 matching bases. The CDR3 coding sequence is TGTGCCAGCAGCTTGAAGGAGGGGCTCACCTACAATGAGCAGTTCTTC. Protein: CASSLKEGLTYNEQFF.